One sample yielded the 23 T cell receptor beta chains listed below, sequenced in a study of cytomegalovirus exposure and HLA in healthy donors. Primers included in the PCR were 60 Vbeta and 13 Jbeta primers. The method was immunoSEQ multiplex PCR; TCRdb's version includes in-frame clones alone and lacks a portion of them. This sample has approximately 100,000 clones; 85% occur once, and the top ten carry 7.4%. Material for sequencing was PBMCs. All receptors come from a man aged 40-49 years in good health and CMV-seropositive.

The rearrangement uses TRBV30 and TRBJ2-5; 8 bases fit TRBD2. Germline CDR1 is GTSNPN and CDR2 is SVGIG (reference sequence). Unmatched junction bases numbered 5, after V lost 3 bases and J lost 5 bases. The CDR3 is 13 residues long. The DNA of the CDR3 is TGTGCCTGGAGCGGGGGGGCAAGGGAGACCCAGTACTTC. Its protein is CAWSGGARETQYF.

The chain carries TRBV6-4 and TRBJ1-6; D remains ambiguous. The germline V and J ends were trimmed by 3 bases and 10 bases, with 13 bases remaining between them. The CDR3 is 14 amino acids. The germline V gene encodes CDR1 MRHNA and CDR2 SNTAGT. The CDR3 reads CASSEGRPGSPLHF. CDR3 DNA sequence: TGTGCCAGCAGTGAAGGTCGGCCGGGGTCACCCCTCCACTTT.

This chain uses TRBV4-2 with TRBJ2-3, with 7 bases lining up with TRBD2. V was pared by 1 base and J by 1 base, with 5 bases of the junction left unmatched. Germline V CDR1 and CDR2: LGHNA, YNFKEQ. This CDR3 has 16 amino acids. The CDR3 loop is CASSQVASGGTDTQYF. DNA of the CDR3: TGTGCCAGCAGCCAAGTGGCTAGCGGAGGCACAGATACGCAGTATTTT.

The chain employs TRBV6-5 and TRBJ2-7; 8 bases align to TRBD1. Germline loops: CDR1 MNHEY, CDR2 SVGAGI. Trimming at V came to 7 bases and at J to 6 bases, leaving 8 bases not matched to a gene. This CDR3 is built from 13 residues. The CDR3 sequence is CASTKRTGREQYF. DNA for the CDR3: TGTGCCAGCACTAAACGGACAGGGCGCGAGCAGTACTTC.

The rearrangement links TRBV4-1 to TRBJ2-1; 13 bases are shared with TRBD2. V was pared by 0 bases and J by 8 bases, with 7 bases of the junction left unmatched. This CDR3 is built from 17 residues. Germline V gives CDR1 MGHRA, CDR2 YSYEKL. The CDR3 DNA reads as TGCGCCAGCAGCCAAGATGTCGGGACTAGCGGGATGTATGAGCAGTTCTTC. Amino acids: CASSQDVGTSGMYEQFF.

The chain combines TRBV5-1 with TRBJ1-6, with 8 bases matching TRBD1. CDR1 is SGHRS and CDR2 is YFSETQ in the germline V gene. The CDR3 length is 16 residues. Trimming removed 4 bases from V and 4 bases from J; junction bases left unmatched: 7. This chain's CDR3 is CASSSDRGAYNSPLHF. The CDR3 bases are TGCGCCAGCAGCAGCGACAGGGGCGCTTATAATTCACCCCTCCACTTT.

CDR3 sequence: CASSLSAGGETQYF. The DNA for the CDR3 is TGTGCCAGCAGCCTATCTGCGGGGGGGGAGACCCAGTACTTC. The V call is TRBV7-6, the J call TRBJ2-5; 9 bases agree with TRBD2. Germline assignment: CDR1 SGHVS and CDR2 FNYEAQ. The CDR3 is made up of 14 amino acids. J gave up 5 bases and V 5 bases, and 6 bases lay outside the gene matches.

This clone was picked up one time. V usage is TRBV6-6 and J usage is TRBJ1-3; 7 bases match TRBD1. V shed 4 bases and J 0 bases; nucleotides not matched to a gene: 6. Germline V CDR1 and CDR2: MNHNY, SVGAGI (reference sequence). There are 16 residues in the CDR3. This CDR3 is CASSFLQGDSGNTIYF. The CDR3 region has the DNA TGTGCCAGCAGTTTCCTTCAGGGGGACTCTGGAAACACCATATATTTT.

The chain is built from TRBV10-2 and TRBJ2-5, with a tentative D call TRBD2 (5 bases). Germline values: CDR1 WSHSY, CDR2 SAAADI. The CDR3 covers 14 residues. V was pared by 6 bases and J by 4 bases, with 15 bases between. CDR3 residues: CASRLRVGAETQYF. Written as DNA, the CDR3 is TGCGCCAGCAGACTTAGGGTGGGAGCAGAGACCCAGTACTTC.

V is TRBV5-1 and J is TRBJ2-5; tentatively, D is TRBD2 (6 bases). The CDR3 consists of 15 residues. The V end lost 0 bases, the J end lost 1 base, and 10 bases lay between the germline ends. Germline-derived CDR1 and CDR2 are SGHRS and YFSETQ. The CDR3 DNA reads TGCGCCAGCAGCTTGGCCGCGGGGCGCCAAGAGACCCAGTACTTC. Translating gives CASSLAAGRQETQYF. Looking up the rest from reference TRBV5-1 and TRBJ2-5 gives the full variable domain: KAGVTQTPRYLIKTRGQQVTLSCSPISGHRSVSWYQQTPGQGLQFLFEYFSETQRNKGNFPGRFSGRQFSNSRSEMNVSTLELGDSALYLCASSLAAGRQETQYFGPGTRLLVL.

In DNA, the CDR3 is TGTGCCAGCAGCTTCGCTGAGGTATCTAGCACAGATACGCAGTATTTT. It yields the protein CASSFAEVSSTDTQYF. The chain recombines TRBV5-8 with TRBJ2-3, with unresolved D. Germline lookup yields CDR1 SGHTS and CDR2 YDEGEE. The V end lost 2 bases, the J end lost 0 bases, and 13 bases lay between the germline ends. CDR3 length equals 16 residues.

J is TRBJ2-5 and V is TRBV6-1, with a possible D match to TRBD2 (5 bases). Trimming shortened V by 5 bases and J by 4 bases, and 11 bases separated the two germline ends. CDR3 length equals 13 residues. The germline V gene encodes CDR1 MNHNS and CDR2 SASEGT. The CDR3 DNA reads as TGTGCCAGCAGTCTCAACGGAGGAGAGACCCAGTACTTC. It encodes CASSLNGGETQYF.

This clone came up a few times. This chain uses TRBV18 with TRBJ1-2, with 9 bases fitting TRBD1. This CDR3 comprises 14 residues. The ends lost 4 bases at V and 5 bases at J; junction bases unmatched: 5. Per germline, CDR1 KGHSH and CDR2 LQKENI. The CDR3 bases are TGTGCCAGCTCACGGTCCGGGACAGGGTATGGCTACACCTTC. Protein: CASSRSGTGYGYTF.

This clone was counted a few times. This sequence joins TRBV19 and TRBJ2-7; TRBD2 aligns across 7 bases. Germline CDR1 LNHDA, CDR2 SQIVND (reference sequence). The length of the CDR3 is 13 residues. J lost 4 bases, V lost 10 bases, and 10 bases had no gene match. CDR3 protein: CATSRTRTYEQYF. The CDR3 nucleotides are TGTGCCACTAGCCGGACTAGAACGTACGAGCAGTACTTC.

The rearrangement joins TRBV5-5 to TRBJ2-1, with 10 bases fitting TRBD2. The CDR3 length is 14 residues. With 5 bases clipped from V and 5 bases from J, the junction kept 4 bases outside the gene matches. CDR1 SGHKS and CDR2 YYEKEE come from the germline V gene (reference sequence). CDR3 nucleotide sequence: TGTGCCAGCAGTATAACTAGCGGGAACAATGAGCAGTTCTTC. Translated, it gives CASSITSGNNEQFF.

The chain uses TRBV5-1 and TRBJ1-6, with 8 bases that match TRBD1. CDR1 is SGHRS, CDR2 YFSETQ, per germline. The CDR3 has 15 amino acids. J lost 7 bases, V lost 4 bases, and 7 bases had no gene match. The CDR3 region has the DNA TGCGCCAGCAGCAATGGGCGGACAGGGAATTCACCCCTCCACTTT. Encoded protein: CASSNGRTGNSPLHF.

The V call is TRBV13, the J call TRBJ1-6; perhaps TRBD1 as D (5 bases). V dropped 1 base and J dropped 9 bases, with 7 bases sitting between them. This CDR3 has 13 amino acids. The germline V gene encodes CDR1 PRHDT and CDR2 FYEKMQ (reference sequence). Here the CDR3 DNA reads TGTGCCAGCAGCTTAGAAGGGGCTTCACCCCTCCACTTT. Amino acid sequence: CASSLEGASPLHF.

This clone has only one observation. The chain links TRBV5-8 to TRBJ2-5, with a possible D match to TRBD1 (6 bases). This CDR3 has 14 residues. Germline CDR1 SGHTS, CDR2 YDEGEE. V was pared by 4 bases and J by 2 bases, with 12 bases between. The CDR3 sequence is CASSRYRAQETQYF. CDR3 sequence (DNA): TGTGCCAGCAGCCGCTACAGGGCACAAGAGACCCAGTACTTC.

The chain recombines TRBV28 with TRBJ2-1; 10 bases are shared with TRBD2. Trimming removed 2 bases from V and 9 bases from J; junction bases left unmatched: 13. The CDR3 consists of 17 residues. The germline V gene encodes CDR1 MDHEN and CDR2 SYDVKM. The DNA of the CDR3 is TGTGCCAGCAGTTTAGGGGTGAGGCTAGCGGGGGCGGTTGAGCAGTTCTTC. Its translation is CASSLGVRLAGAVEQFF.

The chain combines TRBV11-2 with TRBJ2-1; D is undetermined. The germline V gene has CDR1 SGHAT and CDR2 FQNNGV. CDR3 size: 16 residues. Trimming removed 5 bases at V and 0 bases at J, with 14 bases between. The CDR3 DNA reads as TGTGCCAGCAGCCCCAGGCCATACGCCTCCTACAATGAGCAGTTCTTC. Residues: CASSPRPYASYNEQFF.

V is TRBV20-1 and J is TRBJ1-1; no definite D call. V was shortened by 6 bases and J by 8 bases, with 13 bases between the two germline ends. CDR1 DFQATT and CDR2 SNEGSKA come from the germline V gene (reference sequence). The CDR3 extends over 11 amino acids. CDR3 residues: CSAGYGGEAFF. As DNA, the CDR3 is TGCAGTGCGGGGTATGGAGGGGAAGCTTTCTTT.

The CDR3 spells CASRKPVSGAGGYTF. The CDR3 DNA sequence: TGTGCCAGCCGAAAACCCGTATCAGGGGCTGGGGGCTACACCTTC. The V and J genes are TRBV28 and TRBJ1-2, with D possibly being TRBD1 (6 bases). The length of the CDR3 is 15 residues. V shed 8 bases and J shed 8 bases, with 24 bases lying between them. Germline values: CDR1 MDHEN, CDR2 SYDVKM.

This chain links TRBV18 with TRBJ2-7; a possible D gene is TRBD1 (5 bases). The ends were cut back, 4 bases at V and 2 bases at J, with 9 bases in the middle. This CDR3 is built from 13 residues. Germline loops: CDR1 KGHSH, CDR2 LQKENI. This chain's CDR3 is CASSLTDTYEQYF. In DNA form, the CDR3 reads TGTGCCAGCTCACTGACAGATACCTACGAGCAGTACTTC.